Listed here are 2 T cell receptor beta chains from one sample, sequenced in a study of blood T cells in healthy people across ages (dated by TCRdb to 2013 to 2016). Receptor libraries were prepared by 5' RACE. TCRdb shows the sequencer as Illumina HiSeq 2500. A second roughly 6 to 11 cycle PCR used a sample-barcoded 5' primer and a J-beta primer mix. TCRdb reprocessed the public reads (quality trimming at Q25 with fastp, clone calling with MiXCR) and kept in-frame beta chains. Every entry covers one CDR3 protein and lists the most common genes and DNA from its rows. This sample comprises approximately 600,000 distinct CDR3 sequences, 45% to 65% of them detected only once. The ten most abundant clones make up roughly 34% of the sample. Sequencing was performed on blood. The receptors come from a man aged 55-75 years in good health.

This chain connects TRBV10-2 to TRBJ1-2; D remains unclear. The CDR3 has 14 amino acids. V lost 4 bases and J 3 bases, leaving 12 bases between the germline ends. From germline, CDR1 is WSHSY and CDR2 SAAADI. The CDR3 here is CASSAQAVDYGYTF. The DNA for the CDR3 is TGCGCCAGCAGTGCGCAGGCCGTAGACTATGGCTACACCTTC.

V and J are TRBV7-2 and TRBJ2-7, with D hard to call. The CDR3 spans 15 residues. Germline assignment: CDR1 SGHTA and CDR2 FQGNSA. Trimming removed 3 bases at V and 1 base at J, with 13 bases between. The CDR3 DNA follows: TGTGCCAGCAGCTTGGCTGGAAGGGTTTCCTACGAGCAGTACTTC. Its translation is CASSLAGRVSYEQYF.